This T cell receptor (beta chain) comes out of a study of metastatic and nonmetastatic thyroid tumors. V lost 6 bases to trimming and J lost 1 base; unmatched junction nucleotides: 6. The CDR3 extends over 15 amino acids. In the original workflow: A papillary thyroid cancer distant-metastasis classifier was built from CDR3 differences across clinicopathological groups. MiXCR re-clonotyped the PCR reads for TCRdb. The V and J calls and clone size are TCRdb's, not the authors'. Seen here are 25,000 to 35,000 clones, more than 25% observed once, and the top ten hold around 28%. There are a few counts of this clone. There were no patients who had received any treatment before thyroid surgery.

The chain recombines TRBV12-3 or TRBV12-4 with TRBJ2-1, with 7 bases lining up with TRBD1. The sequenced sample was blood. The source of this sequence is a female donor with papillary thyroid cancer or a benign thyroid nodule (not recorded which). Some clones in this sample may be carry-over from other donors' samples. The CDR3 sequence is CASRMTGKSYNEQFF. The DNA for the CDR3 is TGTGCCAGCAGGATGACAGGGAAGTCCTACAATGAGCAGTTCTTC.